The rows below give T cell receptor beta chains drawn from one sample of a study of T-cell memory formation after mild COVID-19. TCRdb processed the 5' RACE reads anew with MiXCR; each CDR3 protein has one entry. The table includes some 290,000 distinct CDR3 sequences, roughly 17% detected once. Sequencing was performed on PBMCs or a T cell subset sorted from them (not recorded which). All receptors come from a young man who had mild COVID-19 (a few samples of this study predate the infection). Cell type and time point are not known. Each CDR3 is given with its conserved first and last residue. A D gene is named only where the DNA matches it firmly. Clone size is shown for a subset of rows, as once, few, many or a class of expanded clone.

clone size: few; V gene: TRBV12-3/TRBV12-4; J gene: TRBJ1-2; D gene: .; CDR3 DNA: TGTGCCAGCAGGCGGGACGGACTCGCTGCTTCTTTATACCCCGGCTACACCTTC; CDR3 protein: CASRRDGLAASLYPGYTF
clone size: .; V gene: TRBV4-1; J gene: TRBJ2-7; D gene: .; CDR3 DNA: TGCGCCAGCAGCCAAGTCGACTCGAGCTACGAGCAGTACTTC; CDR3 protein: CASSQVDSSYEQYF
clone size: .; V gene: TRBV4-3; J gene: TRBJ2-1; D gene: .; CDR3 DNA: TGCGCCAGCAGCCAAGATCCTCAGCGAAAAACGGGTTACAATGAGCAGTTCTTC; CDR3 protein: CASSQDPQRKTGYNEQFF
clone size: .; V gene: TRBV20-1; J gene: TRBJ2-7; D gene: TRBD1; CDR3 DNA: TGCAGTGCTAGAGATCACAGGGGCAGCCCCCTCTACGAGCAGTACTTC; CDR3 protein: CSARDHRGSPLYEQYF
clone size: few; V gene: TRBV6-2/TRBV6-3; J gene: TRBJ2-6; D gene: TRBD1; CDR3 DNA: TGTGCCAGCGGGACAGAAAAACTTTGGTACTCTGGGGCCAACGTCCTGACTTTC; CDR3 protein: CASGTEKLWYSGANVLTF
clone size: .; V gene: TRBV12-3/TRBV12-4; J gene: TRBJ2-2; D gene: .; CDR3 DNA: TGTGCCAGCACCTACCGGGGGGAGCTGTTTTTT; CDR3 protein: CASTYRGELFF
clone size: .; V gene: TRBV6-5; J gene: TRBJ2-5; D gene: .; CDR3 DNA: TGTGCCAGCGCCGGCGGACGGGAGACTATAGAGACCCAGTACTTC; CDR3 protein: CASAGGRETIETQYF
clone size: .; V gene: TRBV6-5; J gene: TRBJ2-5; D gene: .; CDR3 DNA: TGTGCCAGCAGTTACTACAGGGATGAGACCCAGTACTTC; CDR3 protein: CASSYYRDETQYF
clone size: few; V gene: TRBV4-2; J gene: TRBJ2-3; D gene: .; CDR3 DNA: TGTGCCAGCAGCCAAACCCCGGGGTGGGTTTCGGATACGCAGTATTTT; CDR3 protein: CASSQTPGWVSDTQYF
clone size: few; V gene: TRBV20-1; J gene: TRBJ1-3; D gene: .; CDR3 DNA: TGCAGTGCTAGACCTAGAGCTGAACTGGGGGGATTGAATGGAAACACCATATATTTT; CDR3 protein: CSARPRAELGGLNGNTIYF
clone size: .; V gene: TRBV27; J gene: TRBJ2-3; D gene: .; CDR3 DNA: TGTGCCAGCAGTACAGGGGCGCGGGGTTTAGATACGCAGTATTTT; CDR3 protein: CASSTGARGLDTQYF
clone size: many; V gene: TRBV5-1; J gene: TRBJ2-2; D gene: .; CDR3 DNA: TGCGCCAGCAGCCTGACAGGGAACACCGGGGAGCTGTTTTTT; CDR3 protein: CASSLTGNTGELFF
clone size: .; V gene: TRBV18; J gene: TRBJ2-7; D gene: .; CDR3 DNA: TGTGCCAGCTCACCGACTCAGGACTACTATTCCTACGAGCAGTACTTC; CDR3 protein: CASSPTQDYYSYEQYF
clone size: few; V gene: TRBV7-2; J gene: TRBJ1-2; D gene: .; CDR3 DNA: TGTGCCAGCAGCATCGACAGCTTCAATGGGGGCTACACCTTC; CDR3 protein: CASSIDSFNGGYTF
clone size: .; V gene: TRBV29-1; J gene: TRBJ2-1; D gene: .; CDR3 DNA: TGCAGCGTTGTTAGGCAATTCAATGAGCAGTTCTTC; CDR3 protein: CSVVRQFNEQFF
clone size: few; V gene: TRBV5-1; J gene: TRBJ2-1; D gene: TRBD2; CDR3 DNA: TGCGCCAGCAGCTCTACCATAGCGGGGACCTCCTACAATGAGCAGTTCTTC; CDR3 protein: CASSSTIAGTSYNEQFF
clone size: few; V gene: TRBV6-5; J gene: TRBJ2-1; D gene: TRBD2; CDR3 DNA: TGTGCCAGCAGTTACCTAGCGGGGGGGATAAACAATGAGCAGTTCTTC; CDR3 protein: CASSYLAGGINNEQFF
clone size: .; V gene: TRBV9; J gene: TRBJ1-1; D gene: .; CDR3 DNA: TGTGCCAGCAGTGAAACTCATCGGGACACTGAAGCTTTCTTT; CDR3 protein: CASSETHRDTEAFF
clone size: .; V gene: TRBV7-2; J gene: TRBJ1-5; D gene: .; CDR3 DNA: TGTGCCAGCAGCTTATACTCACAGCCCCAGCATTTT; CDR3 protein: CASSLYSQPQHF
clone size: .; V gene: TRBV23-1; J gene: TRBJ2-1; D gene: TRBD1; CDR3 DNA: TGCGCCAGCAGTTGTAGGACAGGGGAGGATAGTGAGCAGTTCTTC; CDR3 protein: CASSCRTGEDSEQFF
clone size: few; V gene: TRBV5-1; J gene: TRBJ1-1; D gene: .; CDR3 DNA: TGCGCCAGCGCCCCCCGGGTCAACCCCCTGAACACTGAAGCTTTCTTT; CDR3 protein: CASAPRVNPLNTEAFF
clone size: .; V gene: TRBV5-1; J gene: TRBJ2-2; D gene: .; CDR3 DNA: TGCGCCAGCAGCTCAACGGGCCAGACTACCGGGGAGCTGTTTTTT; CDR3 protein: CASSSTGQTTGELFF
clone size: .; V gene: TRBV18; J gene: TRBJ1-3; D gene: .; CDR3 DNA: TGTGCCAGCTCACCTAACAGCCGGCCGTCTGGAAACACCATATATTTT; CDR3 protein: CASSPNSRPSGNTIYF
clone size: few; V gene: TRBV20-1; J gene: TRBJ2-7; D gene: .; CDR3 DNA: TGCAGTGCTAGGGGAGTTCGGCCCTACGAGCAGTACTTC; CDR3 protein: CSARGVRPYEQYF
clone size: few; V gene: TRBV20-1; J gene: TRBJ2-3; D gene: .; CDR3 DNA: TGCAGTGCTAGGATGCCAGGGACCAGCACAGATACGCAGTATTTT; CDR3 protein: CSARMPGTSTDTQYF
clone size: .; V gene: TRBV6-2/TRBV6-3; J gene: TRBJ2-1; D gene: .; CDR3 DNA: TGTGCCAGCAGTCCCGGGACCAACAATGAGCAGTTCTTC; CDR3 protein: CASSPGTNNEQFF
clone size: .; V gene: TRBV7-9; J gene: TRBJ1-1; D gene: TRBD1; CDR3 DNA: TGTGCCAGCAGCCCCAGGGGGCGGATGGGGAACACTGAAGCTTTCTTT; CDR3 protein: CASSPRGRMGNTEAFF
clone size: few; V gene: TRBV6-1; J gene: TRBJ2-3; D gene: TRBD2; CDR3 DNA: TGTGCCAGCAGCCCGGCGGGGGGCACAGATACGCAGTATTTT; CDR3 protein: CASSPAGGTDTQYF
clone size: many; V gene: TRBV5-1; J gene: TRBJ2-3; D gene: .; CDR3 DNA: TGCGCCAGCAGCCGAACGGCCAAAGATACGCAGTATTTT; CDR3 protein: CASSRTAKDTQYF
clone size: many; V gene: TRBV4-3; J gene: TRBJ1-5; D gene: .; CDR3 DNA: TGCGCCAGCAGCCTTAGCGCAGTTAGCAATCAGCCCCAGCATTTT; CDR3 protein: CASSLSAVSNQPQHF
clone size: few; V gene: TRBV29-1; J gene: TRBJ2-5; D gene: .; CDR3 DNA: TGCAGCGTTGAAGACCCCGGCGAGGGATTCGGGGAGACCCAGTACTTC; CDR3 protein: CSVEDPGEGFGETQYF
clone size: .; V gene: TRBV6-5; J gene: TRBJ2-3; D gene: .; CDR3 DNA: TGTGCCAGCAGTTACTCCCCGAAAGGAGATACGCAGTATTTT; CDR3 protein: CASSYSPKGDTQYF
clone size: .; V gene: TRBV2; J gene: TRBJ2-2; D gene: .; CDR3 DNA: TGTGCCAGCAGTGAGCAGGGTTCGGCCGGGGAGCTGTTTTTT; CDR3 protein: CASSEQGSAGELFF
clone size: few; V gene: TRBV15; J gene: TRBJ2-2; D gene: .; CDR3 DNA: TGTGCCACCAGCAGAGGCGGGACAAACACCGGGGAGCTGTTTTTT; CDR3 protein: CATSRGGTNTGELFF
clone size: few; V gene: TRBV4-3; J gene: TRBJ2-1; D gene: .; CDR3 DNA: TGCGCCAGCAGCCGATCAGGCAGATACAATGAGCAGTTCTTC; CDR3 protein: CASSRSGRYNEQFF
clone size: .; V gene: TRBV6-5; J gene: TRBJ2-5; D gene: .; CDR3 DNA: TGTGCCAGCACCAACCTCGGGGGAGCCCGCCAAGAGACCCAGTACTTC; CDR3 protein: CASTNLGGARQETQYF
clone size: .; V gene: TRBV21-1; J gene: TRBJ1-1; D gene: .; CDR3 DNA: TGTGCCAGCAGCAAACGGTCCAGGGGGGTGAACACTGAAGCTTTCTTT; CDR3 protein: CASSKRSRGVNTEAFF
clone size: .; V gene: TRBV5-1; J gene: TRBJ2-5; D gene: .; CDR3 DNA: TGCGCCAGCAGCTTCCTACAAGCCGGGACCCAATGGGGGACCCAGTACTTC; CDR3 protein: CASSFLQAGTQWGTQYF
clone size: few; V gene: TRBV7-2; J gene: TRBJ1-5; D gene: TRBD1; CDR3 DNA: TGTGCCAGCAGCGACGGACAGGGCAGCAATCAGCCCCAGCATTTT; CDR3 protein: CASSDGQGSNQPQHF
clone size: .; V gene: TRBV28; J gene: TRBJ1-2; D gene: .; CDR3 DNA: TGTGCCAGCACTGGGGGACCTTGGGGCCCTGGCTACACCTTC; CDR3 protein: CASTGGPWGPGYTF
clone size: once; V gene: TRBV29-1; J gene: TRBJ1-4; D gene: .; CDR3 DNA: TGCAGCGTCTTAGGGACAAATGAAAAACTGTTTTTT; CDR3 protein: CSVLGTNEKLFF
clone size: .; V gene: TRBV4-2; J gene: TRBJ1-6; D gene: TRBD1; CDR3 DNA: TGTGCCAGCAGCCACCCCAGGACAGGGGATAATTCACCCCTCCACTTT; CDR3 protein: CASSHPRTGDNSPLHF
clone size: .; V gene: TRBV14; J gene: TRBJ2-5; D gene: TRBD2; CDR3 DNA: TGTGCCAGCAGCCAAGGACTAGCGCCTCAAGAGACCCAGTACTTC; CDR3 protein: CASSQGLAPQETQYF
clone size: .; V gene: TRBV4-3; J gene: TRBJ2-1; D gene: .; CDR3 DNA: TGCGCCAGCAGCCAAGACGGGGTCTCCTACAATGAGCAGTTCTTC; CDR3 protein: CASSQDGVSYNEQFF
clone size: few; V gene: TRBV10-3; J gene: TRBJ2-3; D gene: .; CDR3 DNA: TGTGCCACCGGCACTAGCACAGATACGCAGTATTTT; CDR3 protein: CATGTSTDTQYF
clone size: .; V gene: TRBV29-1; J gene: TRBJ2-2; D gene: .; CDR3 DNA: TGCAGCGTTGAAGATCAACGGGACAGGCCAACGGGGGGGCTGTTTTTT; CDR3 protein: CSVEDQRDRPTGGLFF
clone size: few; V gene: TRBV7-2; J gene: TRBJ1-1; D gene: TRBD1; CDR3 DNA: TGTGCCAGCAGCTATAGAGACAGGGGGCTACAGAACACTGAAGCTTTCTTT; CDR3 protein: CASSYRDRGLQNTEAFF
clone size: .; V gene: TRBV12-3/TRBV12-4; J gene: TRBJ2-2; D gene: .; CDR3 DNA: TGTGCCAGCACCCTCCAGCCGAACACCGGGGAGCTGTTTTTT; CDR3 protein: CASTLQPNTGELFF
clone size: .; V gene: TRBV16; J gene: TRBJ1-4; D gene: .; CDR3 DNA: TGTGCCAGCAGCCCTCGATACACGCATCGAGCTTATAATGAAAAACTGTTTTTT; CDR3 protein: CASSPRYTHRAYNEKLFF
clone size: few; V gene: TRBV4-1; J gene: TRBJ2-7; D gene: TRBD1; CDR3 DNA: TGCGCCAGCAGCCTTCTAGGACAGGGACGATCCTACGAGCAGTACTTC; CDR3 protein: CASSLLGQGRSYEQYF
clone size: .; V gene: TRBV5-1; J gene: TRBJ2-4; D gene: TRBD2; CDR3 DNA: TGCGCCAGCAGCTCGACTAGCGGTGTAGCCAAAAACATTCAGTACTTC; CDR3 protein: CASSSTSGVAKNIQYF
clone size: .; V gene: TRBV7-2; J gene: TRBJ2-3; D gene: .; CDR3 DNA: TGTGCCAGCAGCGAGGGACGAGCTCGGGCGGATACGCAGTATTTT; CDR3 protein: CASSEGRARADTQYF
clone size: .; V gene: TRBV13; J gene: TRBJ2-1; D gene: TRBD2; CDR3 DNA: TGTGCCAGCAGCTTCCCCGGGACTAGCGGCGGCAATGAGCAGTTCTTC; CDR3 protein: CASSFPGTSGGNEQFF
clone size: few; V gene: TRBV29-1; J gene: TRBJ1-2; D gene: TRBD1; CDR3 DNA: TGCAGCGTTGCACACCCAGGGGGAGGCAACTATGGCTACACCTTC; CDR3 protein: CSVAHPGGGNYGYTF
clone size: .; V gene: TRBV12-5; J gene: TRBJ2-5; D gene: .; CDR3 DNA: TGTGCTAGTGGTCCGCCGCCTGGGGAGACCCAGTACTTC; CDR3 protein: CASGPPPGETQYF
clone size: few; V gene: TRBV18; J gene: TRBJ2-3; D gene: .; CDR3 DNA: TGTGCCAGCTCCTCAGTGGGCACAGATACGCAGTATTTT; CDR3 protein: CASSSVGTDTQYF
clone size: .; V gene: TRBV7-2; J gene: TRBJ2-2; D gene: .; CDR3 DNA: TGTGCCAGCAGCTTAACTTATCCGGACGAGCTGTTTTTT; CDR3 protein: CASSLTYPDELFF
clone size: .; V gene: TRBV4-3; J gene: TRBJ2-3; D gene: .; CDR3 DNA: TGCGCCAGCAGCCAAGATAGGACTATAGCCACAGATACGCAGTATTTT; CDR3 protein: CASSQDRTIATDTQYF